The 5 T cell receptor beta chains presented below share a single source sample, sequenced in a study of cytomegalovirus exposure and HLA in healthy donors (dated by TCRdb to 2015 to 2018). Libraries were constructed by the immunoSEQ multiplex PCR assay. For the multiplex PCR, a mixture combining 60 forward primers for TCR Vbeta segments and 13 reverse primers for TCR Jbeta segments was used. The table comes from immuneACCESS by way of TCRdb, which keeps in-frame sequences with V and J called. Part of the clones is missing from these tables; in studies checked, under half for an unresolved V gene and the rest for unknown reasons. The sample profile shows around 130,000 clones; around 74% of them were found once. The top ten clonotypes cover 5.5% to 7% of the sample. The sample comprised PBMCs. These receptors came from a middle-aged man in good health and CMV-seropositive.

The table lists this clone with a few counts. The chain uses TRBV6-5 and TRBJ1-2; 9 positions agree with TRBD1. This CDR3 comprises 14 residues. Per germline, CDR1 MNHEY and CDR2 SVGAGI. V lost 5 bases and J lost 7; bases outside the gene matches: 8. The CDR3 spells CASSEKGQGRGYTF. The CDR3 DNA follows: TGTGCCAGCAGTGAAAAGGGACAGGGTCGTGGCTACACCTTC.

The V gene is TRBV5-5, the J gene TRBJ2-7; D call uncertain. The germline gives CDR1 SGHKS, CDR2 YYEKEE (reference sequence). The CDR3 is made up of 14 amino acids. Between the trimmed V and J ends, which lost 3 bases and 1 base, there was a span of 11 bases. CDR3 sequence (DNA): TGTGCCAGCAGCTACCCAGGTGGATCCTACGAGCAGTACTTC. Protein product: CASSYPGGSYEQYF. The full variable domain, its missing parts supplied by reference TRBV5-5 and TRBJ2-7, is DAGVTQSPTHLIKTRGQQVTLRCSPISGHKSVSWYQQVLGQGPQFIFQYYEKEERGRGNFPDRFSARQFPNYSSELNVNALLLGDSALYLCASSYPGGSYEQYFGPGTRLTVT.

The chain employs TRBV5-1 and TRBJ2-7, with 9 positions matching TRBD1. Trimming at V came to 0 bases and at J to 3 bases, leaving 1 base not matched to a gene. Germline V lookup: CDR1 SGHRS, CDR2 YFSETQ. The CDR3 contains 14 residues. The CDR3 is CASSLGDRDYEQYF. DNA for the CDR3: TGCGCCAGCAGCTTGGGGGACAGGGACTACGAGCAGTACTTC.

V gene TRBV9 combines with J gene TRBJ1-2; possibly TRBD1 for D (5 bases). Germline CDR1 reads SGDLS; CDR2 reads YYNGEE. This CDR3 contains 13 residues. Trimming removed 3 bases from V and 7 bases from J, with 13 bases in between. DNA of the CDR3: TGTGCCAGCAGCGAGCAGGGATTGGGTGGCTACACCTTC. Amino acids: CASSEQGLGGYTF. The variable domain in full, completed from reference TRBV9 and TRBJ1-2, reads DSGVTQTPKHLITATGQRVTLRCSPRSGDLSVYWYQQSLDQGLQFLIQYYNGEERAKGNILERFSAQQFPDLHSELNLSSLELGDSALYFCASSEQGLGGYTFGSGTRLTVV.

The chain carries TRBV28 and TRBJ2-5; tentatively, D is TRBD2 (5 bases). Trimming left V 4 bases short and J 11 bases short, with 14 bases between. Germline CDR1 reads MDHEN; CDR2 reads SYDVKM. The CDR3 covers 12 residues. CDR3 in DNA: TGTGCCAGCAGTTCATCCCCTTGGGAGCAGTACTTC. Its translation is CASSSSPWEQYF.